What follows are 3 T cell receptor beta chains derived from one specimen sequenced in a study of T cell responses to AZD1222 COVID-19 vaccine. Profiled with immunoSEQ multiplex PCR; TCRdb holds only in-frame clones, not every one. The table includes more than 150,000 clones, approximately 90% detected once. Sequencing used peripheral blood, obtained 28 days after the second AZD1222 dose. The source is an adult who received the AZD1222 COVID-19 vaccine.

The chain uses TRBV19 and TRBJ1-3; D is undetermined. The germline gives CDR1 LNHDA, CDR2 SQIVND (reference sequence). Trimming took 3 bases from V and 4 from J, leaving 13 bases between them. This CDR3 is built from 15 residues. CDR3 DNA: TGTGCCAGTAGTATCCCGACGGGAGTGGGAAACACCATATATTTT. Translated, it gives CASSIPTGVGNTIYF.

V usage is TRBV7-7 and J usage is TRBJ2-7; 9 nucleotides match TRBD2. This CDR3 is built from 14 residues. Germline V gene data show CDR1 as SSHAT and CDR2 as FNYEAQ (reference sequence). DNA of the CDR3: TGTGCTAGGAGGACCGGGACTAGCACCTACGAGCAGTACTTC. This codes for CARRTGTSTYEQYF.

The chain joins TRBV27 to TRBJ1-5, with a weak D call TRBD1 (6 bases). The ends were cut back, 1 base at V and 1 base at J, with 20 bases in the middle. Germline V lookup: CDR1 MNHEY, CDR2 SMNVEV (reference sequence). The CDR3 sequence is 19 residues long. The CDR3 sequence is CASSLCGRGISTSNQPQHF. The CDR3 coding sequence is TGTGCCAGCAGTTTATGCGGCAGGGGAATCAGTACCAGCAATCAGCCCCAGCATTTT.